This is a list of T cell receptor beta chains from one sample in a study of T cell changes during pregnancy in multiple sclerosis. Here immunoSEQ multiplex PCR was the method, and the copy in TCRdb shows in-frame clones only, minus some. Of 45,000 to 60,000 clones in the sample, about 88% were seen once. This specimen was CD8+ T cells from peripheral blood mononuclear cells, taken before pregnancy. All receptors derive from a female donor with multiple sclerosis, enrolled in a pregnancy study. Both conserved end residues are part of each CDR3. A D gene is named only where the DNA matches it firmly. Rows give clone size only sometimes, using once, few, many, or a class for an expanded clone.

cdr3_nt cdr3_aa clone_size cdr3_length v_call d_call j_call
TGTGCCAGCAGTGAGGGGGGGGGCTCCTACGAGCAGTACTTC CASSEGGGSYEQYF medium-sized 14 TRBV6-4 TRBD2 TRBJ2-7
TGTGCCAGCAGCGCCGGGGTGAACACTGAAGCTTTCTTT CASSAGVNTEAFF - 13 TRBV9 - TRBJ1-1
TGTGCCAGCAGTTTAATCACCGGGGGTTCCGGTGAAGCTTTCTTT CASSLITGGSGEAFF - 15 TRBV4-2 - TRBJ1-1
TGTGCCAGCAGTTCGCGGTCCTACAATGAGCAGTTCTTC CASSSRSYNEQFF - 13 TRBV6-5 - TRBJ2-1
TGTGCCAGCAGCTTACCTCGTGTCAGGGAAAAGACTGGAAACACCATATATTTT CASSLPRVREKTGNTIYF - 18 TRBV7-9 - TRBJ1-3
TGTGCCAGCAGTACTAGCGGGGGGGCCGAGAAGACCCAGTACTTC CASSTSGGAEKTQYF - 15 TRBV2 TRBD2 TRBJ2-5
TGCAGCGTTGAACTGCCGGGGTTCAATGAGCAGTTCTTC CSVELPGFNEQFF - 13 TRBV29-1 - TRBJ2-1
TGTGCCAGCAGCTCCAGGGGATTCAACGAGCAGTACTTC CASSSRGFNEQYF - 13 TRBV11-3 - TRBJ2-7
TGTGCCAGCAGTCACTCCCCGGGGGTGCAAGATACGCAGTATTTT CASSHSPGVQDTQYF - 15 TRBV6-5 - TRBJ2-3
TGTGCCAGCAGCGACCTAGGAACCTACAATGAGCAGTTCTTC CASSDLGTYNEQFF once 14 TRBV25-1 - TRBJ2-1